This TCR beta chain was observed in a study of blood T cells in healthy people across ages. Germline values: CDR1 SGHRS, CDR2 YFSETQ. There are 15 residues in the CDR3. Trimming at V came to 4 bases and at J to 2 bases, leaving 5 bases not matched to a gene. A J-beta primer mix and a sample-barcoded 5' primer were used in a second PCR of about 7 to 12 cycles. MiXCR, run by TCRdb on the 5' RACE reads, gives a single entry per CDR3 protein. The sample holds fewer than 1,200,000 distinct CDR3 sequences, under 30% seen once. The data were also submitted as part of a second study, on T cells of mothers and their children.

This receptor was obtained from a girl aged 2-10 years in good health. The chain carries TRBV5-1 and TRBJ2-3; TRBD1 matches at 9 bases. The sequenced material came from blood. The CDR3 sequence is CASSPGQGPTDTQYF. CDR3 DNA sequence: TGCGCCAGCAGCCCTGGACAGGGGCCCACAGATACGCAGTATTTT.